This T cell receptor beta chain was documented in a study of T cell responses to AZD1222 COVID-19 vaccine. Profiled with immunoSEQ multiplex PCR; TCRdb holds only in-frame clones, not every one. Of approximately 170,000 clones listed, over 85% were seen once; the top ten hold 1.6%. The sample holds a few counts of this clone. CDR3 length: 12 amino acids. Germline-derived CDR1 and CDR2 are SQVTM and ANQGSEA. V was clipped by 4 bases and J by 2 bases, with 8 bases between them. This clonotype was sampled from an adult in good health. The chain combines TRBV29-1 with TRBJ1-1, with D uncertain. Here the sequenced sample was peripheral blood, taken on day 0 of AZD1222 vaccination. The CDR3 reads CSVGMSNTEAFF. Written as DNA, the CDR3 is TGCAGCGTTGGTATGTCTAACACTGAAGCTTTCTTT. Filled out from reference TRBV29-1 and TRBJ1-1, the complete variable domain reads SAVISQKPSRDICQRGTSLTIQCQVDSQVTMMFWYRQQPGQSLTLIATANQGSEATYESGFVIDKFPISRPNLTFSTLTVSNMSPEDSSIYLCSVGMSNTEAFFGQGTRLTVV.